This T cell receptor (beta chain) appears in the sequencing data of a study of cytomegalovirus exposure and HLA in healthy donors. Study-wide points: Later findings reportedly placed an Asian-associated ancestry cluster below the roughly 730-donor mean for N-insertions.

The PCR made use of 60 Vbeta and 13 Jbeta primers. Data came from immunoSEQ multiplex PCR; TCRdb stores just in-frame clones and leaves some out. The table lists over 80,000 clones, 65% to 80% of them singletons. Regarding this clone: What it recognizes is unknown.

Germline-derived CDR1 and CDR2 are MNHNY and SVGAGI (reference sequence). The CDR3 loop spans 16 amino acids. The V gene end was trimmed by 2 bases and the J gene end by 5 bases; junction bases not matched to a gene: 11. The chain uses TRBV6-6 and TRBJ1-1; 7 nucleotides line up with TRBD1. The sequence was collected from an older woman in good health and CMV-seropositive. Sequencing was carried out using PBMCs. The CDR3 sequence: CASSYGKTGTGTEAFF. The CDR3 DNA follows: TGTGCCAGCAGTTACGGAAAGACAGGGACGGGGACTGAAGCTTTCTTT.